Listed below are T cell receptor beta chains from one sample, sequenced in a study of patients and donors after allogeneic stem cell transplantation. Each CDR3 protein is one row after TCRdb ran MiXCR on the RT-PCR reads. This table holds 25,000 to 35,000 distinct CDR3 sequences, approximately 6.2% found once. The specimen sequenced was blood, either unsorted or a sorted T cell fraction (not recorded which). The origin of the receptors is a human donor who was either an allogeneic HSCT recipient or a stem cell or donor lymphocyte infusion donor (not recorded which). It is not recorded whose cells these are; they may come from a transplant donor. Both conserved end residues are part of each CDR3. A D gene is named only where the DNA matches it firmly. For some rows the clone size is stated as once, few or many, or as a class when expanded; others skip it.

v_gene: TRBV4-1; j_gene: TRBJ2-1; d_gene: .; abundance: .; CDR3aa: CASSQGEGSYNEQFF; CDR3nt: TGCGCCAGCAGCCAAGGTGAGGGCTCCTACAATGAGCAGTTCTTC
v_gene: TRBV7-9; j_gene: TRBJ2-1; d_gene: TRBD2; abundance: .; CDR3aa: CASSLRGTSNYNEQFF; CDR3nt: TGTGCCAGCAGCTTAAGGGGGACTAGCAACTACAATGAGCAGTTCTTC
v_gene: TRBV12-3/TRBV12-4; j_gene: TRBJ2-2; d_gene: TRBD2; abundance: .; CDR3aa: CASSGEGLNTGELFF; CDR3nt: TGTGCCAGCAGTGGGGAGGGCTTGAACACCGGGGAGCTGTTTTTT
v_gene: TRBV10-3; j_gene: TRBJ2-2; d_gene: .; abundance: many; CDR3aa: CAIWDTGRTGELFF; CDR3nt: TGTGCCATCTGGGACACCGGAAGGACCGGGGAGCTGTTTTTT
v_gene: TRBV12-3/TRBV12-4; j_gene: TRBJ1-1; d_gene: .; abundance: many; CDR3aa: CASSLMRGADEAFF; CDR3nt: TGTGCCAGCAGTTTAATGAGGGGGGCTGATGAAGCTTTCTTT
v_gene: TRBV29-1; j_gene: TRBJ1-2; d_gene: .; abundance: medium-sized; CDR3aa: CSVETPAALLYGYTF; CDR3nt: TGCAGCGTTGAAACCCCCGCGGCCCTCCTCTATGGCTACACCTTC
v_gene: TRBV6-5; j_gene: TRBJ1-4; d_gene: .; abundance: many; CDR3aa: CAVKASGSTNEKLFF; CDR3nt: TGTGCGGTCAAGGCTTCGGGCTCAACTAATGAAAAACTGTTTTTT
v_gene: TRBV5-1; j_gene: TRBJ1-2; d_gene: .; abundance: many; CDR3aa: CASSLWDTNYGYTF; CDR3nt: TGCGCCAGCAGCTTGTGGGACACAAACTATGGCTACACCTTC
v_gene: TRBV27; j_gene: TRBJ2-7; d_gene: TRBD1; abundance: many; CDR3aa: CASHPDRANEQYF; CDR3nt: TGTGCCAGCCACCCGGACAGGGCGAACGAGCAGTACTTC
v_gene: TRBV3-1; j_gene: TRBJ1-5; d_gene: .; abundance: many; CDR3aa: CASSQGGVRDQPQHF; CDR3nt: TGTGCCAGCAGCCAAGGGGGGGTCCGGGACCAGCCCCAGCATTTT
v_gene: TRBV20-1; j_gene: TRBJ2-1; d_gene: TRBD2; abundance: .; CDR3aa: CSARDPSGIGPNEQFF; CDR3nt: TGCAGTGCTAGAGATCCTAGCGGGATCGGGCCCAATGAGCAGTTCTTC
v_gene: TRBV6-6; j_gene: TRBJ2-5; d_gene: TRBD1; abundance: .; CDR3aa: CASCTGAETQYF; CDR3nt: TGTGCCAGTTGTACAGGGGCAGAGACCCAGTACTTC
v_gene: TRBV20-1; j_gene: TRBJ1-2; d_gene: .; abundance: few; CDR3aa: CSASSGTNYGYTF; CDR3nt: TGCAGTGCTAGTTCTGGAACTAACTATGGCTACACCTTC
v_gene: TRBV28; j_gene: TRBJ1-1; d_gene: TRBD1; abundance: few; CDR3aa: CASRSLRGRPGNTEAFF; CDR3nt: TGTGCCAGCAGAAGTCTCAGGGGGCGGCCTGGGAACACTGAAGCTTTCTTT
v_gene: TRBV7-9; j_gene: TRBJ1-2; d_gene: .; abundance: many; CDR3aa: CASSLGARGYGYTF; CDR3nt: TGTGCCAGCAGCTTAGGGGCCCGGGGGTATGGCTACACCTTC
v_gene: TRBV28; j_gene: TRBJ2-2; d_gene: TRBD1; abundance: .; CDR3aa: CASSSPGTGGTGELFF; CDR3nt: TGTGCCAGCAGTTCCCCCGGGACAGGGGGCACCGGGGAGCTGTTTTTT
v_gene: TRBV3-1; j_gene: TRBJ2-1; d_gene: .; abundance: many; CDR3aa: CASSQDRPIRISYNEQFF; CDR3nt: TGTGCCAGCAGCCAAGATCGGCCTATTAGGATTTCCTACAATGAGCAGTTCTTC
v_gene: TRBV29-1; j_gene: TRBJ1-2; d_gene: .; abundance: many; CDR3aa: CSVEGQPYGYTF; CDR3nt: TGCAGCGTTGAAGGACAGCCTTATGGCTACACCTTC
v_gene: TRBV20-1; j_gene: TRBJ2-7; d_gene: TRBD1; abundance: many; CDR3aa: CSARWGQVYEQYF; CDR3nt: TGCAGTGCTAGGTGGGGACAGGTCTACGAGCAGTACTTC
v_gene: TRBV2; j_gene: TRBJ1-1; d_gene: .; abundance: many; CDR3aa: CASSEAEGRTEAFF; CDR3nt: TGTGCCAGCAGTGAAGCCGAGGGGAGGACTGAAGCTTTCTTT
v_gene: TRBV18; j_gene: TRBJ1-3; d_gene: .; abundance: .; CDR3aa: CASSPSKRPSSGNTIYF; CDR3nt: TGTGCCAGCTCACCGTCTAAGAGGCCGAGCTCTGGAAACACCATATATTTT
v_gene: TRBV4-2; j_gene: TRBJ2-1; d_gene: .; abundance: many; CDR3aa: CASSQEESDEQFF; CDR3nt: TGTGCCAGCAGCCAAGAGGAAAGCGATGAGCAGTTCTTC
v_gene: TRBV19; j_gene: TRBJ2-3; d_gene: TRBD2; abundance: .; CDR3aa: CASSIDGAGGADTQYF; CDR3nt: TGTGCCAGTAGTATAGATGGAGCGGGAGGAGCAGATACGCAGTATTTT
v_gene: TRBV24-1; j_gene: TRBJ2-1; d_gene: TRBD1; abundance: many; CDR3aa: CATSLPGGGANEQFF; CDR3nt: TGTGCCACCAGTCTCCCAGGGGGCGGAGCAAATGAGCAGTTCTTC
v_gene: TRBV12-3/TRBV12-4; j_gene: TRBJ2-2; d_gene: .; abundance: many; CDR3aa: CASSAATWTAGELFF; CDR3nt: TGTGCCAGCAGTGCGGCGACATGGACGGCCGGGGAGCTGTTTTTT
v_gene: TRBV3-2; j_gene: TRBJ1-2; d_gene: .; abundance: few; CDR3aa: CASSQPGTGNYGYTF; CDR3nt: TGTGCCAGCAGCCAACCGGGGACTGGGAACTATGGCTACACCTTC
v_gene: TRBV29-1; j_gene: TRBJ2-5; d_gene: TRBD2; abundance: many; CDR3aa: CSVDGLAGGDETQYF; CDR3nt: TGCAGCGTTGATGGACTAGCGGGAGGAGATGAGACCCAGTACTTC
v_gene: TRBV28; j_gene: TRBJ1-2; d_gene: .; abundance: few; CDR3aa: CASSFGGGYGYTF; CDR3nt: TGTGCCAGCAGTTTTGGGGGTGGCTATGGCTACACCTTC
v_gene: TRBV5-1; j_gene: TRBJ2-7; d_gene: .; abundance: many; CDR3aa: CASSLPDSSYEQYF; CDR3nt: TGCGCCAGCAGCTTACCGGACTCGTCCTACGAGCAGTACTTC
v_gene: TRBV12-3/TRBV12-4; j_gene: TRBJ2-3; d_gene: .; abundance: many; CDR3aa: CASSFREAITDTQYF; CDR3nt: TGTGCCAGCAGTTTCCGCGAGGCCATCACAGATACGCAGTATTTT
v_gene: TRBV27; j_gene: TRBJ1-5; d_gene: .; abundance: many; CDR3aa: CASSSGLLGNQPQHF; CDR3nt: TGTGCCAGCAGTTCCGGCCTCCTGGGCAATCAGCCCCAGCATTTT
v_gene: TRBV28; j_gene: TRBJ2-3; d_gene: .; abundance: many; CDR3aa: CASSELGGGGTDTQYF; CDR3nt: TGTGCCAGCAGTGAATTAGGGGGCGGGGGCACAGATACGCAGTATTTT
v_gene: TRBV7-8; j_gene: TRBJ1-5; d_gene: .; abundance: many; CDR3aa: CASSLGDADQPQHF; CDR3nt: TGTGCCAGCAGCTTAGGAGATGCGGATCAGCCCCAGCATTTT
v_gene: TRBV18; j_gene: TRBJ2-7; d_gene: TRBD1; abundance: many; CDR3aa: CASSLRTGTYEQYF; CDR3nt: TGTGCCAGCTCACTGCGGACAGGGACCTACGAGCAGTACTTC
v_gene: TRBV28; j_gene: TRBJ2-7; d_gene: TRBD1; abundance: many; CDR3aa: CASSRTGMSYEQYF; CDR3nt: TGTGCCAGCTCTAGGACAGGGATGTCCTACGAGCAGTACTTC
v_gene: TRBV4-3; j_gene: TRBJ2-7; d_gene: TRBD2; abundance: many; CDR3aa: CASSRRTSGSSLSDEQYF; CDR3nt: TGCGCCAGCAGCCGGCGGACTAGCGGGAGTTCCCTATCGGACGAGCAGTACTTC
v_gene: TRBV11-3; j_gene: TRBJ2-1; d_gene: TRBD2; abundance: few; CDR3aa: CASSYSDPGLSYNEQFF; CDR3nt: TGTGCCAGCAGCTATAGCGACCCGGGACTATCCTACAATGAGCAGTTCTTC
v_gene: TRBV20-1; j_gene: TRBJ2-1; d_gene: TRBD1; abundance: many; CDR3aa: CSAHPGQGGNEQFF; CDR3nt: TGCAGTGCGCATCCGGGACAGGGGGGCAATGAGCAGTTCTTC
v_gene: TRBV18; j_gene: TRBJ2-5; d_gene: .; abundance: .; CDR3aa: CASSPPHFQETQYF; CDR3nt: TGTGCCAGCTCACCACCCCACTTCCAAGAGACCCAGTACTTC
v_gene: TRBV4-3; j_gene: TRBJ2-5; d_gene: TRBD2; abundance: many; CDR3aa: CASSEGLAGLETQYF; CDR3nt: TGCGCCAGCAGCGAGGGACTAGCGGGATTAGAGACCCAGTACTTC